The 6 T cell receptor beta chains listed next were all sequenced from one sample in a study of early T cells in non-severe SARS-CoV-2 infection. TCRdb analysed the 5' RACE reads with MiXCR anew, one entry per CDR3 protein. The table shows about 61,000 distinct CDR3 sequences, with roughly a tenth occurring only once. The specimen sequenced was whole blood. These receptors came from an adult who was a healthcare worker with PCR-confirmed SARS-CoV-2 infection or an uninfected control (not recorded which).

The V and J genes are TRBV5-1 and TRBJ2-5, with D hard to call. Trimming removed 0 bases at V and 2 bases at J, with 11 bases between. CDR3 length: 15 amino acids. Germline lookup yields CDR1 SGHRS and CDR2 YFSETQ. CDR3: CASSLASGTQETQYF. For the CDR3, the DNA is TGCGCCAGCAGCTTGGCCTCTGGAACACAAGAGACCCAGTACTTC.

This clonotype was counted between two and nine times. DNA of the CDR3: TGTGCCAGCAGCCCGCGGGTCGAAGCTTTCTTT. It is translated as CASSPRVEAFF. The V call is TRBV7-9, the J call TRBJ1-1; no clear D. V was clipped by 5 bases and J by 8 bases, with 9 bases between them. This CDR3 comprises 11 residues. In germline, CDR1 is SEHNR, CDR2 FQNEAQ (reference sequence).

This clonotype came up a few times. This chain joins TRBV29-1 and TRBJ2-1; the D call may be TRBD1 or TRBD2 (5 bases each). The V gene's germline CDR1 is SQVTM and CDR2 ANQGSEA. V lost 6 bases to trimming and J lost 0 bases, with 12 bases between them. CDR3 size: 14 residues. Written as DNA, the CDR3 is TGCAGCGTGGTAGCCGGGACCTCCTACAATGAGCAGTTCTTC. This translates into CSVVAGTSYNEQFF.

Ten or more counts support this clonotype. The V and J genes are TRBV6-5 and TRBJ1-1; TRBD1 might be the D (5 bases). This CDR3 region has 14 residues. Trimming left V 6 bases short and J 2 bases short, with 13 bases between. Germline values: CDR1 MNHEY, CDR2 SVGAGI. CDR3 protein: CASSRPGANTEAFF. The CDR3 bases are TGTGCCAGCAGCCGCCCCGGGGCAAACACTGAAGCTTTCTTT.

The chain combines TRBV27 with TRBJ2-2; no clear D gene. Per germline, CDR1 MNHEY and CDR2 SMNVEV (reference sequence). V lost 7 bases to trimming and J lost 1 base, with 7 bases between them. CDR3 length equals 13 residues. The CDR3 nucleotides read TGTGCCAGCACCGTGGGGAACACCGGGGAGCTGTTTTTT. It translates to CASTVGNTGELFF.

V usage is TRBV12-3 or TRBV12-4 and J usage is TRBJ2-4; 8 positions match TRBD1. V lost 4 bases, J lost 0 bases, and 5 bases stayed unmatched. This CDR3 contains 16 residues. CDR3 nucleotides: TGTGCCAGCAGTTCGACAGGGGATCTAGCCAAAAACATTCAGTACTTC. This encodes CASSSTGDLAKNIQYF.